This TCR beta chain was obtained from a study of blood T cell repertoires in COVID-19. At the level of the study: Specimens from acute and convalescent COVID-19 originated in the United States, Italy and Spain. T cells, B-cell-depleted T cells, or PBMCs supplied cDNA or gDNA.

Trimming shortened V by 0 bases and J by 5 bases, and 10 bases separated the two germline ends. This CDR3 spans 14 amino acids. From germline, CDR1 is MNHNY and CDR2 SVGAGI (reference sequence). Per the original methods: Reference gene primers were amplified, and this amplification served to estimate nucleated cell counts. Sequencing was performed with immunoSEQ multiplex PCR; in TCRdb, only in-frame clones are kept and a portion is missing. From that table come the V and J calls and clone size; the DNA was used to work out D and trimming. Among tens of thousands of clones listed, roughly 80% were seen once.

The receptor comes from a woman aged 55 to 70 with acute or convalescent COVID-19. The sequencing sample was made of peripheral blood. The V gene is TRBV6-6, the J gene TRBJ1-1, with D possibly matching TRBD1 (6 bases). The CDR3 DNA reads as TGTGCCAGCAGTTACTCGGCCAGGGGAACTGAAGCTTTCTTT. Its translation is CASSYSARGTEAFF.